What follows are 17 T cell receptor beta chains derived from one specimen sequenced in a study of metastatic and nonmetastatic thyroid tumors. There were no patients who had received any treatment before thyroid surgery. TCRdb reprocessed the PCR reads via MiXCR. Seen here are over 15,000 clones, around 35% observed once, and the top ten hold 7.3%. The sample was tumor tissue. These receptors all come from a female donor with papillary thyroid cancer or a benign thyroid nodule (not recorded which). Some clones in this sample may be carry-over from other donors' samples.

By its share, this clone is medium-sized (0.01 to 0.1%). The CDR3 bases are TGTGCCAGCAGCCACCCAGGTCAGGGTTCGGCTGAAGCTTTCTTT. Its protein product is CASSHPGQGSAEAFF. V usage is TRBV12-3 or TRBV12-4 and J usage is TRBJ1-1; tentatively, D is TRBD1 (5 bases). The CDR3 runs to 15 residues. V was clipped by 6 bases and J by 6 bases, with 20 bases between them.

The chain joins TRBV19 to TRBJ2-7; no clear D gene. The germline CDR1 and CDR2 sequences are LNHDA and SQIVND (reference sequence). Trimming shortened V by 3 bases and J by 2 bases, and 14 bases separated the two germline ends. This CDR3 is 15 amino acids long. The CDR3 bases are TGTGCCAGTAGTATGTATCGGGCGGAGACCTACGAGCAGTACTTC. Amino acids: CASSMYRAETYEQYF.

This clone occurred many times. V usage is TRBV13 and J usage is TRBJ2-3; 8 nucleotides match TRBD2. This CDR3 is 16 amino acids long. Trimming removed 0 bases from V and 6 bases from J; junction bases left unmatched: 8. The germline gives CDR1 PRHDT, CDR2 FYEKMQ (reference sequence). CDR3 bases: TGTGCCAGCAGCTTAGGCGCCCCCGGGGGGGCGGATACGCAGTATTTT. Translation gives CASSLGAPGGADTQYF.

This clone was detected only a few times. The CDR3 region has the DNA TGTGCCACCAGTGATAATGGACCTAATTCACCCCTCCACTTT. Translation gives CATSDNGPNSPLHF. The chain links TRBV24-1 to TRBJ1-6; D unclear. The CDR3 consists of 14 residues. Deletions cut 3 bases from V and 6 bases from J, with 8 bases between. Germline CDR1 and CDR2: KGHDR and SFDVKD.

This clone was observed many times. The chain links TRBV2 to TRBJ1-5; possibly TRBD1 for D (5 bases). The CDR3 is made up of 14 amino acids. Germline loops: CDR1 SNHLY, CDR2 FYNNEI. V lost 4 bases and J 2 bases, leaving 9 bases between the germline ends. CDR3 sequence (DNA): TGTGCCAGCAGTGTGGGGGAGGGCAATCAGCCCCAGCATTTT. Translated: CASSVGEGNQPQHF.

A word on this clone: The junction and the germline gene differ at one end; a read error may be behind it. The DNA for the CDR3 is TGTGCCAGCAGTTTAACGGGACCGGAGACCCGGTACTTC. This codes for CASSLTGPETRYF. The V gene is TRBV27, the J gene TRBJ2-5, with D perhaps given as TRBD1 or TRBD2 (5 bases each). The CDR3 runs 13 residues. The V gene's germline CDR1 is MNHEY and CDR2 SMNVEV (reference sequence).

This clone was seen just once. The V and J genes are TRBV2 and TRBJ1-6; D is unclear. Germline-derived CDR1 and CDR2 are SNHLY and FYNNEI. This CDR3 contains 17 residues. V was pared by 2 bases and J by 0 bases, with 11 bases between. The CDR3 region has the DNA TGTGCCAGCAGTGAATGGGAGTCGAGCTCCTATAATTCACCCCTCCACTTT. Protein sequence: CASSEWESSSYNSPLHF.

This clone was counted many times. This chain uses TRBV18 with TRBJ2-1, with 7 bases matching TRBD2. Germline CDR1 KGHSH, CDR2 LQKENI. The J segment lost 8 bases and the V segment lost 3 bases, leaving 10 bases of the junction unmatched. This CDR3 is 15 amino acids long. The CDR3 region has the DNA TGTGCCAGCTCACCCCAGCGGGGTCAAGACGATGAGCAGTTCTTC. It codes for CASSPQRGQDDEQFF.

The CDR3 DNA follows: TGTGCCAGCAGCTTAATGCGGGGACCTGGTATTCACAATGAGCAGTTCTTC. This encodes CASSLMRGPGIHNEQFF. The chain joins TRBV11-2 to TRBJ2-1; possible D gene TRBD2, 6 bases. V was shortened by 2 bases and J by 5 bases, with 19 bases between the two germline ends. The CDR3 sequence is 17 residues long. Germline V gives CDR1 SGHAT, CDR2 FQNNGV.

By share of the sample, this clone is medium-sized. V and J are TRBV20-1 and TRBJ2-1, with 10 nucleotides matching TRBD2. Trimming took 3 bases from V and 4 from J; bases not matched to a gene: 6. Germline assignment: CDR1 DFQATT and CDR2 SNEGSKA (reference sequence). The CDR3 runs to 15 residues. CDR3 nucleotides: TGCAGTGCTAGTACTAGCGGGGCCAAATACAATGAGCAGTTCTTC. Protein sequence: CSASTSGAKYNEQFF.

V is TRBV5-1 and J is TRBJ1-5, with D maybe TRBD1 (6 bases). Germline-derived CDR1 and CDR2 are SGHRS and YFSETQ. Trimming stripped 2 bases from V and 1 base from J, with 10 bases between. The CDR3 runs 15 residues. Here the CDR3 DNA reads TGCGCCAGCAGCTTACTAGGACAGAGCAATCAGCCCCAGCATTTT. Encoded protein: CASSLLGQSNQPQHF.

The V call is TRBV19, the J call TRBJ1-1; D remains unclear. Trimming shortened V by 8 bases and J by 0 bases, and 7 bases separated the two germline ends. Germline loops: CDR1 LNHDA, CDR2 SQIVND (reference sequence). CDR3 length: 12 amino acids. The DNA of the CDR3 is TGTGCCAGTCGACGGGTGAACACTGAAGCTTTCTTT. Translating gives CASRRVNTEAFF.

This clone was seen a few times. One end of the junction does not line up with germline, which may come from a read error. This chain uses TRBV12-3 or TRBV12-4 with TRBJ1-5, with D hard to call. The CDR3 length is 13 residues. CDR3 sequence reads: CVSTILGITAHHF. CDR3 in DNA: TGTGTCAGCACCATCTTAGGGATCACGGCCCATCATTTT.

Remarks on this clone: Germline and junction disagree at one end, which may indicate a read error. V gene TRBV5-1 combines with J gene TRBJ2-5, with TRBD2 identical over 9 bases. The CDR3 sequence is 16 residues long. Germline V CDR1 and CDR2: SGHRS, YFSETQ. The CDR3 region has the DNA TGCCCCAGCCGCCAACGTAGCGGGGGACAACAAGAGACCCAGTACTTC. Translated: CPSRQRSGGQQETQYF.

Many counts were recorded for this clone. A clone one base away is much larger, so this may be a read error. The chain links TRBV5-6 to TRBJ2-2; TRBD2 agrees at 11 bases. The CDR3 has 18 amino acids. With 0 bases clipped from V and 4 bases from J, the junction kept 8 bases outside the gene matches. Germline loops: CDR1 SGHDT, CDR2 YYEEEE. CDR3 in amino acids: CASSLAWTSGFFTGELFF. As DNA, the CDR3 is TGTGCCAGCAGCTTGGCGTGGACTAGCGGGTTCTTCACCGGGGAGCTGTTTTTT.

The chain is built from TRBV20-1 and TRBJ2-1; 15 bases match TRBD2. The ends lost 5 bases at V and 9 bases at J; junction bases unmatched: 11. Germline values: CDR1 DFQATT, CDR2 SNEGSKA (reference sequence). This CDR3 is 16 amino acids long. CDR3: CSAAGLAGGKGAEQFF. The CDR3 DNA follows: TGCAGTGCTGCAGGACTAGCGGGAGGGAAGGGGGCTGAGCAGTTCTTC.

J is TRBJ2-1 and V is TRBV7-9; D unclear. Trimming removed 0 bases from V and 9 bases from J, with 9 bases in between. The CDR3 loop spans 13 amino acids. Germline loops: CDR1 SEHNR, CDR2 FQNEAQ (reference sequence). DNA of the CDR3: TGTGCCAGCAGCTTAGCCCTAGACACTGAGCAGTTCTTC. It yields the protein CASSLALDTEQFF.